A single sample gave rise to the 27 T cell receptor beta chains below, sequenced in a study of blood T cell repertoires in COVID-19. Assay: immunoSEQ multiplex PCR; the TCRdb copy retains only in-frame clones and omits some. The data contain approximately 300,000 clones, under 90% of them seen just once; the ten biggest clones take up over 4%. Material for sequencing was PBMCs or T cells enriched from blood (not recorded which). Receptors were obtained from a man aged 60-69 years who had recovered from COVID-19.

The genes are TRBV2 and TRBJ1-1; D unclear. V was cut by 2 bases and J by 1 base, with 11 bases left in between. The CDR3 length is 15 residues. The germline gives CDR1 SNHLY, CDR2 FYNNEI. The CDR3 bases are TGTGCCAGCAGTGAACTAGGCAGCAGGAACACTGAAGCTTTCTTT. The encoded protein is CASSELGSRNTEAFF.

This clone was counted only a few times. This chain connects TRBV15 to TRBJ1-2; tentative D call: TRBD1 (6 bases). The germline V gene has CDR1 LNHNV and CDR2 YYDKDF (reference sequence). V was cut by 4 bases and J by 4 bases, with 16 bases left in between. This CDR3 spans 15 amino acids. CDR3 residues: CATSNGRGGIYGYTF. CDR3 nucleotide sequence: TGTGCCACCAGCAATGGCAGAGGGGGTATCTATGGCTACACCTTC.

The genes are TRBV7-2 and TRBJ1-1; the match to TRBD1 covers 7 bases. Per the germline V gene, CDR1 is SGHTA and CDR2 is FQGNSA. The CDR3 sequence is 14 residues long. V lost 5 bases, J lost 6 bases, and 9 bases stayed unmatched. CDR3 protein: CASSLRTGAAEAFF. In DNA, the CDR3 is TGTGCCAGCAGCCTCCGCACAGGGGCGGCTGAAGCTTTCTTT.

In this sample, this clone turned up once. The V call is TRBV10-3, the J call TRBJ1-5, with 8 bases fitting TRBD1. This CDR3 contains 16 residues. V was clipped by 3 bases and J by 4 bases; unmatched bases: 8. Germline V lookup: CDR1 ENHRY, CDR2 SYGVKD. In nucleotides, the CDR3 is TGTGCCATCAGTGATTGGTCACAGGGGGGGAATCAGCCCCAGCATTTT. Its translation: CAISDWSQGGNQPQHF.

The chain joins TRBV6-6 to TRBJ1-3; 10 nucleotides line up with TRBD1. The CDR3 extends over 16 amino acids. Germline CDR1 MNHNY, CDR2 SVGAGI (reference sequence). Losses at the gene ends were 0 bases for V and 1 base for J; bases not matched to a gene: 0. The CDR3 reads CASSYSGQGSGNTIYF. CDR3 DNA: TGTGCCAGCAGTTACTCGGGACAGGGGTCTGGAAACACCATATATTTT.

The rearrangement links TRBV19 to TRBJ2-1; D not resolved. CDR1 is LNHDA, CDR2 SQIVND, per germline (reference sequence). V lost 4 bases, J lost 7 bases, and 8 bases lay in between. The CDR3 consists of 12 residues. DNA of the CDR3: TGTGCCAGTAGTAAGCCCGATAATGAGCAGTTCTTC. Protein: CASSKPDNEQFF.

This chain connects TRBV5-1 to TRBJ2-7, with 14 bases aligning to TRBD2. Per germline, CDR1 SGHRS and CDR2 YFSETQ. The CDR3 is 14 residues long. J lost 4 bases, V lost 7 bases, and 4 bases had no gene match. The CDR3 is CASGGTSGSYEQYF. CDR3 bases: TGCGCCAGCGGTGGGACTAGCGGGAGTTACGAGCAGTACTTC.

The V call is TRBV10-1, the J call TRBJ1-1, with D unclear. This CDR3 has 12 residues. Trimming shortened V by 0 bases and J by 8 bases, and 7 bases separated the two germline ends. CDR1 and CDR2 (germline): WNHNN, SYGVQD (reference sequence). The CDR3 protein is CASSESEQEAFF. The CDR3 DNA reads TGCGCCAGCAGTGAGTCAGAACAAGAAGCTTTCTTT.

In this sample, this clone turned up a few times. This chain uses TRBV5-5 with TRBJ1-5; D remains unclear. This CDR3 region has 16 residues. CDR1 is SGHKS and CDR2 is YYEKEE in the germline V gene (reference sequence). Trimming shortened V by 1 base and J by 2 bases, and 13 bases separated the two germline ends. The CDR3 protein is CASSLNDGSGNQPQHF. CDR3 DNA: TGTGCCAGCAGCTTGAATGACGGGTCCGGCAATCAGCCCCAGCATTTT.

The chain recombines TRBV5-5 with TRBJ2-7; 11 bases map to TRBD1. CDR1 and CDR2 (germline): SGHKS, YYEKEE (reference sequence). The length of the CDR3 is 16 residues. Trimming removed 4 bases from V and 3 bases from J; junction bases left unmatched: 9. Here the CDR3 reads CASSRGQGALLYEQYF. CDR3 nucleotides: TGTGCCAGCAGCAGAGGACAGGGGGCGCTACTCTACGAGCAGTACTTC.

V and J are TRBV27 and TRBJ1-2; TRBD1 matches 8 bases. V was clipped by 6 bases and J by 4 bases; unmatched bases: 22. This CDR3 contains 19 residues. Per germline, CDR1 MNHEY and CDR2 SMNVEV (reference sequence). Here the CDR3 reads CASSTYPFLMTGEGYGYTF. DNA of the CDR3: TGTGCCAGCAGCACTTATCCCTTCCTAATGACAGGGGAAGGCTATGGCTACACCTTC.

J is TRBJ2-7 and V is TRBV6-5; TRBD1 agrees at 8 bases. Looked up from germline, CDR1 is MNHEY and CDR2 is SVGAGI. Unmatched junction bases numbered 7, after V lost 4 bases and J lost 2 bases. The CDR3 has 15 residues. CDR3 nucleotides: TGTGCCAGCAGTTCCACGGGACAGGTGACCTACGAGCAGTACTTC. Encoded protein: CASSSTGQVTYEQYF.

V usage is TRBV28 and J usage is TRBJ1-5; TRBD1 matches 7 bases. This CDR3 is 15 amino acids long. Trimming cost V 6 bases and J 11 bases; bases outside gene matches: 16. Germline lookup yields CDR1 MDHEN and CDR2 SYDVKM. In DNA, the CDR3 is TGTGCCAGCAGGTCAACAGGGGCCCCTCCGCTGACCCAGCATTTT. Residues: CASRSTGAPPLTQHF. The full variable domain, in which reference TRBV28 and TRBJ1-5 provide the parts outside the CDR3, is DVKVTQSSRYLVKRTGEKVFLECVQDMDHENMFWYRQDPGLGLRLIYFSYDVKMKEKGDIPEGYSVSREKKERFSLILESASTNQTSMYLCASRSTGAPPLTQHFGDGTRLSIL.

The V call is TRBV6-2 or TRBV6-3, the J call TRBJ2-3; D gene uncertain. The germline V and J ends were trimmed by 4 bases and 5 bases, with 13 bases remaining between them. The CDR3 length is 14 residues. The V gene's germline CDR1 is MNHEY and CDR2 SVGEGT. This CDR3 reads CASSSPRALDTQYF. The CDR3 DNA follows: TGTGCCAGCAGTTCCCCCCGCGCGTTAGATACGCAGTATTTT.

This chain joins TRBV11-2 and TRBJ1-4; 9 nucleotides match TRBD1. Looked up from germline, CDR1 is SGHAT and CDR2 is FQNNGV. Trimming removed 6 bases from V and 8 bases from J; junction bases left unmatched: 7. The CDR3 sequence is 14 residues long. The CDR3 coding sequence is TGTGCCAGCAGTATCGGGACAGGGTACGAAAAACTGTTTTTT. Amino acids: CASSIGTGYEKLFF.

The V gene is TRBV28, the J gene TRBJ1-4, with 8 bases lining up with TRBD1. Germline values: CDR1 MDHEN, CDR2 SYDVKM. The CDR3 is 14 residues long. V trimming: 6 bases; J trimming: 8 bases; junction bases outside the gene matches: 8. The CDR3 DNA reads TGTGCCAGCAGATCCGACAGGGGTGGGGAAAAACTGTTTTTT. Translation gives CASRSDRGGEKLFF.

The chain links TRBV5-1 to TRBJ2-1; 11 bases are a match to TRBD1. The CDR3 consists of 15 residues. Looked up from germline, CDR1 is SGHRS and CDR2 is YFSETQ. V lost 4 bases and J lost 6; bases outside the gene matches: 6. CDR3 in DNA: TGCGCCAGCAGCCGGGACAGGGGGTTAAGCAATGAGCAGTTCTTC. It translates to CASSRDRGLSNEQFF. Full variable domain (missing parts from reference TRBV5-1 and TRBJ2-1): KAGVTQTPRYLIKTRGQQVTLSCSPISGHRSVSWYQQTPGQGLQFLFEYFSETQRNKGNFPGRFSGRQFSNSRSEMNVSTLELGDSALYLCASSRDRGLSNEQFFGPGTRLTVL.

V usage is TRBV18 and J usage is TRBJ1-3; D is undetermined. The CDR3 contains 15 residues. Deletions cut 3 bases from V and 0 bases from J, with 9 bases between. Germline CDR1 reads KGHSH; CDR2 reads LQKENI. DNA of the CDR3: TGTGCCAGCTCACCTGTCGTATTCTCTGGAAACACCATATATTTT. This translates into CASSPVVFSGNTIYF.

This clone showed up just a few times. The genes are TRBV3-1 (or the pseudogene TRBV3-2) and TRBJ2-5, with 10 nucleotides matching TRBD1. Trimming cost V 4 bases and J 5 bases; bases outside gene matches: 7. The CDR3 loop spans 15 amino acids. Germline values: CDR1 LGHDT, CDR2 YNNKEL (reference sequence). This chain's CDR3 is CASSPWDRGSETQYF. The DNA of the CDR3 is TGTGCCAGCAGCCCATGGGACAGGGGATCTGAGACCCAGTACTTC.

The chain is built from TRBV10-1 and TRBJ2-7, with 12 nucleotides matching TRBD2. CDR1 WNHNN and CDR2 SYGVQD come from the germline V gene (reference sequence). J was trimmed by 3 bases and V by 4 bases; bases with no gene match: 13. The CDR3 is made up of 18 amino acids. CDR3 in DNA: TGCGCCAGCAGTGCACTAGCGGGAGGTCCCAGTAGTTTCTACGAGCAGTACTTC. It is translated as CASSALAGGPSSFYEQYF.

This rearrangement joins TRBV1 to TRBJ1-6; the DNA was not compared with TRBD1, the D call given in the table. TRBV1 corresponds to a pseudogene. The CDR3 covers 15 residues. In DNA, the CDR3 is TGCACCAGCAGGTACCACAGGGAAAGGGATTCACCCCTCCACTTT. It encodes CTSRYHRERDSPLHF.

The J gene is TRBJ2-5, the V gene TRBV9; TRBD2 is a possible D gene (6 bases). The V end lost 4 bases, the J end lost 5 bases, and 21 bases lay between the germline ends. The CDR3 runs 16 residues. Germline assignment: CDR1 SGDLS and CDR2 YYNGEE. CDR3 loop: CASSHNVPAGRETQYF. CDR3 nucleotide sequence: TGTGCCAGCAGCCATAACGTCCCTGCGGGACGGGAGACCCAGTACTTC.

V gene TRBV19 combines with J gene TRBJ1-5, with D perhaps matching TRBD1 (6 bases). Germline V gene lookup returns CDR1 LNHDA and CDR2 SQIVND (reference sequence). The CDR3 contains 14 residues. The V gene lost 2 bases and the J gene lost 5 bases, with 10 bases spanning the gap. The DNA for the CDR3 is TGTGCCAGTAGTATAAACAGGGCTTATCAGCCCCAGCATTTT. Amino acids: CASSINRAYQPQHF.

The V and J genes are TRBV7-2 and TRBJ2-3; D is unresolved. The ends were cut back, 7 bases at V and 2 bases at J, with 13 bases in the middle. Looked up from germline, CDR1 is SGHTA and CDR2 is FQGNSA. This CDR3 has 14 amino acids. The chain's CDR3 is CASTLNRATDTQYF. The CDR3 DNA reads TGTGCCAGCACCCTAAACCGTGCCACAGATACGCAGTATTTT. Variable domain in full (rest from reference TRBV7-2 and TRBJ2-3): GAGVSQSPSNKVTEKGKDVELRCDPISGHTALYWYRQSLGQGLEFLIYFQGNSAPDKSGLPSDRFSAERTGGSVSTLTIQRTQQEDSAVYLCASTLNRATDTQYFGPGTRLTVL.

V gene TRBV9 combines with J gene TRBJ2-7; 9 positions agree with TRBD2. The junction had 7 bases not matched to a gene; V was cut back by 1 base and J by 2 bases. Germline CDR1 SGDLS, CDR2 YYNGEE. The CDR3 contains 16 residues. The CDR3 sequence: CASSVKGASGTYEQYF. The CDR3 coding sequence is TGTGCCAGCAGCGTAAAAGGGGCTAGCGGGACCTACGAGCAGTACTTC.

The CDR3 nucleotides read TGTGCCAGCAGCTTGCTTGACAGGGAAATTAACTATGGCTACACCTTC. Translated, it gives CASSLLDREINYGYTF. The V call is TRBV13, the J call TRBJ1-2; 7 bases are shared with TRBD1. The CDR3 spans 16 residues. The J segment lost 1 base and the V segment lost 3 bases, leaving 8 bases of the junction unmatched. Germline V gene sequence: CDR1 PRHDT, CDR2 FYEKMQ (reference sequence).

Concerning this clone itself: At one boundary the junction diverges from the germline segment, which might be a read error. The chain recombines TRBV7-7 with TRBJ2-2; 8 bases are shared with TRBD2. The CDR3 contains 15 residues. CDR1 and CDR2 (germline): SSHAT, FNYEAQ (reference sequence). The CDR3 nucleotides are TGTGCTAGCAGCTTGACGGGACTAGACACCGGGGAGCTGTTTTTT. This translates into CASSLTGLDTGELFF.